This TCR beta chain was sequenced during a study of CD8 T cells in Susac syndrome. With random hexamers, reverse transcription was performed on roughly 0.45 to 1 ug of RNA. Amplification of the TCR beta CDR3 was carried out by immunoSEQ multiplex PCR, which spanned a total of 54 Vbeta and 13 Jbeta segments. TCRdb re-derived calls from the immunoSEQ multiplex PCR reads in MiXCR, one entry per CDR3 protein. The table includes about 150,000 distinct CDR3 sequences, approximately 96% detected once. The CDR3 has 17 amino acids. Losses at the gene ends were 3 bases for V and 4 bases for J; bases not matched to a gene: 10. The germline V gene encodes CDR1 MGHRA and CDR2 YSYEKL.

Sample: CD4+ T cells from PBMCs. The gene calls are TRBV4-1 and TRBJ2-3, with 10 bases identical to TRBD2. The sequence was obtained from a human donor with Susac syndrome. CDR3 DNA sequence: TGCGCCAGCAGCCAGCCCACAGCGGGGGGGCGCGCAGATACGCAGTATTTT. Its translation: CASSQPTAGGRADTQYF.